This TCR beta chain was identified during a study of control samples from healthy donors and cancer patients. The repertoire was sequenced with immunoSEQ multiplex PCR; TCRdb's copy has only in-frame clones and lacks some. The table includes 100,000 to 150,000 clones, over 75% detected once. The CDR3 covers 15 residues. Trimming removed 0 bases at V and 6 bases at J, with 14 bases between. The germline gives CDR1 LGHNA, CDR2 YSLEER. This rearrangement joins TRBV4-3 to TRBJ1-2; D remains unclear. This clonotype was obtained from a young man in good health. The sequenced material came from blood. CDR3 bases: TGCGCCAGCAGCCAAGATCAAACTGGAGGGCATGGCTACACCTTC. This sequence encodes CASSQDQTGGHGYTF.